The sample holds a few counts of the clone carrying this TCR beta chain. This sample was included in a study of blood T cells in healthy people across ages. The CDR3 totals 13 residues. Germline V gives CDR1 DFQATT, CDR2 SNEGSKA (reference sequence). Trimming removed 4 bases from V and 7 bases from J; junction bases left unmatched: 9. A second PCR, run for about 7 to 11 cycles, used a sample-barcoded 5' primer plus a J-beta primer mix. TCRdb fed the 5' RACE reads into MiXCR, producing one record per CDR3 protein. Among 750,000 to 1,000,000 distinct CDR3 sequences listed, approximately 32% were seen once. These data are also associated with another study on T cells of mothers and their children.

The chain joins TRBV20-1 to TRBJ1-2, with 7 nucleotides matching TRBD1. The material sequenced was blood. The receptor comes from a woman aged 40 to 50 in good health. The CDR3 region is CSATPGTVGGYTF. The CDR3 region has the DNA TGCAGTGCTACCCCAGGGACAGTGGGTGGCTACACCTTC.